Presented here are 31 T cell receptor beta chains from one specimen sequenced in a study of human T cells and chemical hapten exposure. TCRdb re-called the RACE reads with MiXCR, one entry per CDR3 protein. The repertoire holds about 120,000 distinct CDR3 sequences, less than 15% seen once, with around 2.8% in the top ten. Time point of the sample: pre-sensitization, week 0. Treatment here: therapeutic diphenylcyclopropenone sensitization with weekly scalp DPC. The sample here was whole blood, taken in connection with sensitization to the hapten diphenylcyclopropenone (DPC). These receptors all come from a woman aged 18 to 35 with alopecia areata. Some clones in this sample may be carry-over from other donors' samples.

Ten or more counts support this clonotype. The chain joins TRBV28 to TRBJ2-6; D is tentatively TRBD1 or TRBD2 (6 bases each). The CDR3 loop spans 15 amino acids. The V gene lost 1 base and the J gene lost 4 bases, with 8 bases spanning the gap. Germline V gives CDR1 MDHEN, CDR2 SYDVKM. The CDR3 nucleotides are TGTGCCAGCAGTTTATCGGGGGCAGGGGCCAACGTCCTGACTTTC. Its translation: CASSLSGAGANVLTF.

CDR3 amino acids: CASSQWTPGNEQFF. The CDR3 nucleotides are TGTGCCAGCAGCCAATGGACCCCAGGCAATGAGCAGTTCTTC. This chain uses TRBV3-1 with TRBJ2-1; unclear D gene. Trimming pared 2 bases from V and 6 bases from J, leaving 11 bases between. There are 14 residues in the CDR3. Germline loops: CDR1 LGHDT, CDR2 YNNKEL (reference sequence).

The chain couples TRBV13 to TRBJ2-3, with D tentatively TRBD2 (5 bases). V was trimmed by 2 bases and J by 4 bases, leaving 10 bases between them. The CDR3 extends over 14 amino acids. Per germline, CDR1 PRHDT and CDR2 FYEKMQ (reference sequence). The CDR3 here is CASSLLSSPDTQYF. The CDR3 DNA reads as TGTGCCAGCAGCTTACTCTCTAGCCCAGATACGCAGTATTTT. The full variable domain, its missing parts supplied by reference TRBV13 and TRBJ2-3, is AAGVIQSPRHLIKEKRETATLKCYPIPRHDTVYWYQQGPGQDPQFLISFYEKMQSDKGSIPDRFSAQQFSDYHSELNMSSLELGDSALYFCASSLLSSPDTQYFGPGTRLTVL.

This clonotype has ten or more counts. The chain joins TRBV11-2 to TRBJ1-1, with D possibly TRBD1 on 5 matching bases. CDR1 and CDR2 (germline): SGHAT, FQNNGV. Trimming removed 0 bases at V and 1 base at J, with 6 bases between. The CDR3 spans 14 residues. CDR3 region: CASSLDGGNTEAFF. The CDR3 nucleotides are TGTGCCAGCAGCTTAGATGGGGGGAACACTGAAGCTTTCTTT.

In its sample, this clonotype was seen a few times. V and J are TRBV5-1 and TRBJ2-1, with a tentative D call TRBD2 (5 bases). The CDR3 spans 15 residues. V was cut by 0 bases and J by 0 bases, with 7 bases left in between. Germline-derived CDR1 and CDR2 are SGHRS and YFSETQ. Here the CDR3 reads CASSLVGSSYNEQFF. The CDR3, as DNA: TGCGCCAGCAGCTTGGTGGGGAGCTCCTACAATGAGCAGTTCTTC.

J is TRBJ2-3 and V is TRBV30, with D possibly called TRBD1 or TRBD2 (6 bases each). The germline V and J ends were trimmed by 1 base and 0 bases, with 8 bases remaining between them. This CDR3 comprises 14 residues. Germline V CDR1 and CDR2: GTSNPN, SVGIG (reference sequence). The CDR3 DNA reads TGTGCCTGGAGTGAGGGGGGAAGCACAGATACGCAGTATTTT. Protein: CAWSEGGSTDTQYF. The full variable domain, its missing parts supplied by reference TRBV30 and TRBJ2-3, is SQTIHQWPATLVQPVGSPLSLECTVEGTSNPNLYWYRQAAGRGLQLLFYSVGIGQISSEVPQNLSASRPQDRQFILSSKKLLLSDSGFYLCAWSEGGSTDTQYFGPGTRLTVL.

This clonotype was observed a few times. The chain joins TRBV18 to TRBJ2-5; possible D gene TRBD1, 5 bases. Trimming shortened V by 3 bases and J by 5 bases, and 13 bases separated the two germline ends. The CDR3 runs to 14 residues. Germline V gene sequence: CDR1 KGHSH, CDR2 LQKENI. CDR3 sequence: CASSPDAGIETQYF. The CDR3 nucleotides read TGTGCCAGCTCACCCGACGCAGGGATCGAGACCCAGTACTTC.

This clonotype was observed a few times. This chain links TRBV20-1 with TRBJ2-5, with D perhaps being TRBD1 or TRBD2 (6 bases each). Germline values: CDR1 DFQATT, CDR2 SNEGSKA (reference sequence). The length of the CDR3 is 12 residues. The V end lost 6 bases, the J end lost 4 bases, and 12 bases lay between the germline ends. The CDR3 DNA reads as TGCAGTGCCCCCCGGGGGCGAGAGACCCAGTACTTC. Amino acid sequence: CSAPRGRETQYF.

This clonotype has more than one count but fewer than ten. This chain connects TRBV28 to TRBJ1-3, with a possible D match to TRBD1 (5 bases). V lost 9 bases, J lost 0 bases, and 15 bases lay in between. Germline CDR1 and CDR2: MDHEN and SYDVKM. The CDR3 has 15 amino acids. This CDR3 is CASRSGPASGNTIYF. The CDR3 DNA reads TGTGCCAGTCGCTCAGGGCCAGCCTCTGGAAACACCATATATTTT.

This clonotype was observed many times. This chain joins TRBV6-1 and TRBJ2-1; 10 bases are a match to TRBD2. Looked up from germline, CDR1 is MNHNS and CDR2 is SASEGT. The CDR3 has 15 amino acids. V shed 4 bases and J 3 bases; nucleotides not matched to a gene: 3. The CDR3 nucleotides are TGTGCCAGCAGTGGGACTAGCGGTCTCTACAATGAGCAGTTCTTC. It yields the protein CASSGTSGLYNEQFF.

The chain carries TRBV7-6 and TRBJ2-2; possible D gene TRBD2, 5 bases. With 4 bases removed from V and 2 bases from J, the gap between germline ends came to 8 bases. Germline V gene lookup returns CDR1 SGHVS and CDR2 FNYEAQ. The CDR3 is 14 residues long. The CDR3 sequence is CASSSGLNTGELFF. The CDR3, as DNA: TGTGCCAGCAGCTCTGGACTTAACACCGGGGAGCTGTTTTTT.

There are many counts of this clonotype. The chain combines TRBV7-2 with TRBJ2-7; the match to TRBD2 covers 13 bases. V trimming: 5 bases; J trimming: 2 bases; junction bases outside the gene matches: 3. Germline CDR1 SGHTA, CDR2 FQGNSA. This CDR3 spans 15 amino acids. The CDR3 protein is CASSLGLAGTYEQYF. The DNA for the CDR3 is TGTGCCAGCAGCCTGGGACTAGCGGGGACCTACGAGCAGTACTTC.

About this clonotype itself: This sequence may be a read error, since a much larger clone differs from it by one base. V is TRBV7-2 and J is TRBJ1-1; possibly TRBD1 for D (6 bases). The germline V gene has CDR1 SGHTA and CDR2 FQGNSA. The CDR3 is 14 residues long. V lost 3 bases and J 1 base, leaving 9 bases between the germline ends. CDR3 bases: TGTGCCAGCAGCTTTGTACAGGGGAACACTGAAGCTTTCTTT. Translation gives CASSFVQGNTEAFF.

The chain employs TRBV2 and TRBJ1-1; no definite D call. The CDR3 is 14 amino acids. Trimming cost V 1 base and J 1 base, with 7 bases left between them. Per germline, CDR1 SNHLY and CDR2 FYNNEI. In DNA form, the CDR3 reads TGTGCCAGCAGTGAAGGGGGATGGAACACTGAAGCTTTCTTT. It specifies CASSEGGWNTEAFF.

This clonotype was observed a few times. The rearrangement joins TRBV7-2 to TRBJ2-7, with D maybe TRBD2 (6 bases). The CDR3 totals 14 residues. V shed 1 base and J shed 3 bases, with 10 bases lying between them. Germline V gives CDR1 SGHTA, CDR2 FQGNSA. CDR3 protein: CASSLEYGGYEQYF. Written as DNA, the CDR3 is TGTGCCAGCAGCTTAGAGTACGGGGGCTACGAGCAGTACTTC.

CDR3 in DNA: TGTGCCAGCAGCGCAGGACAGGGCCCTAACTATGGCTACACCTTC. Protein: CASSAGQGPNYGYTF. This chain links TRBV5-5 with TRBJ1-2; 8 bases map to TRBD1. J gave up 0 bases and V 4 bases, and 5 bases lay outside the gene matches. The CDR3 sequence is 15 residues long. CDR1 is SGHKS, CDR2 YYEKEE, per germline (reference sequence).

This clonotype showed up just a few times. The chain employs TRBV20-1 and TRBJ1-5; D call uncertain. The CDR3 is made up of 16 amino acids. Germline CDR1 is DFQATT and CDR2 is SNEGSKA (reference sequence). V lost 3 bases, J lost 8 bases, and 23 bases lay in between. This CDR3 is CSARAPGGRTGEPQHF. For the CDR3, the DNA is TGCAGTGCTAGGGCCCCCGGTGGGCGGACTGGAGAGCCCCAGCATTTT.

This clonotype was found many times. The chain couples TRBV20-1 to TRBJ2-1; 13 nucleotides align to TRBD2. This CDR3 region has 14 residues. Germline assignment: CDR1 DFQATT and CDR2 SNEGSKA (reference sequence). V shed 7 bases, J shed 6 bases, and the junction held 6 bases outside the gene matches. The CDR3 is CSVTSGGVINEQFF. The CDR3 nucleotides are TGCAGTGTTACTAGCGGGGGGGTAATCAATGAGCAGTTCTTC.

This chain connects TRBV2 to TRBJ1-2; D is perhaps TRBD1 (6 bases). Trimming removed 9 bases from V and 2 bases from J, with 13 bases in between. The CDR3 runs 13 residues. Germline CDR1 is SNHLY and CDR2 is FYNNEI. The DNA for the CDR3 is TGTGCCAGTTTCAGGGGCAGCAACTATGGCTACACCTTC. Translation gives CASFRGSNYGYTF.

This clonotype was observed a handful of times. The rearrangement joins TRBV7-2 to TRBJ2-3; D possibly corresponds to TRBD2 (6 bases). CDR1 is SGHTA, CDR2 FQGNSA, per germline. V gave up 5 bases and J gave up 1 base, with 13 bases separating them. The CDR3 sequence is 15 residues long. CDR3 DNA sequence: TGTGCCAGCAGCCCGACGGGGGTCCGCACAGATACGCAGTATTTT. Protein: CASSPTGVRTDTQYF.

This chain connects TRBV7-2 to TRBJ2-2; possible D gene TRBD1, 6 bases. Germline V lookup: CDR1 SGHTA, CDR2 FQGNSA. The V end lost 1 base, the J end lost 1 base, and 10 bases lay between the germline ends. The CDR3 consists of 16 residues. This CDR3 reads CASSLGAGVNTGELFF. For the CDR3, the DNA is TGTGCCAGCAGCTTAGGGGCAGGGGTGAACACCGGGGAGCTGTTTTTT. The complete variable domain, with remaining parts taken from reference TRBV7-2 and TRBJ2-2, reads GAGVSQSPSNKVTEKGKDVELRCDPISGHTALYWYRQSLGQGLEFLIYFQGNSAPDKSGLPSDRFSAERTGGSVSTLTIQRTQQEDSAVYLCASSLGAGVNTGELFFGEGSRLTVL.

The chain combines TRBV28 with TRBJ2-7, with 8 bases that match TRBD1. The CDR3 consists of 14 residues. The V and J ends lost 3 bases and 3 bases, in that order; junction bases with no gene match: 4. CDR1 MDHEN and CDR2 SYDVKM come from the germline V gene. Here the CDR3 reads CASSLGQVDYEQYF. The CDR3, as DNA: TGTGCCAGCAGTTTGGGACAGGTGGACTACGAGCAGTACTTC.

This clonotype was counted ten times or more. The chain combines TRBV12-3 or TRBV12-4 with TRBJ1-2; D is ambiguous. The CDR3 has 12 amino acids. Trimming shortened V by 6 bases and J by 8 bases, and 13 bases separated the two germline ends. The CDR3 region has the DNA TGTGCCAGCAGCTTTCAGCTCCCCGGCTACACCTTC. It yields the protein CASSFQLPGYTF.

The rearrangement links TRBV28 to TRBJ1-5, with a possible D match to TRBD1 (6 bases). The CDR3 extends over 14 amino acids. CDR1 is MDHEN and CDR2 is SYDVKM in the germline V gene. V lost 3 bases and J lost 7, with 13 bases in between. CDR3 DNA sequence: TGTGCCAGCAGTTTTGACAGGTTGAGACAGCCCCAGCATTTT. It translates to CASSFDRLRQPQHF.

This clonotype was seen repeatedly, ten times or more. This chain uses TRBV29-1 with TRBJ1-2; the match to TRBD1 covers 10 bases. The germline V gene has CDR1 SQVTM and CDR2 ANQGSEA. The CDR3 runs to 20 residues. The junction had 20 bases not matched to a gene; V was cut back by 2 bases and J by 2 bases. DNA of the CDR3: TGCAGCGTTGAACCCCTCCTAGGAAGGACCGACAGGGGGCGCAACTATGGCTACACCTTC. Protein sequence: CSVEPLLGRTDRGRNYGYTF. Complete variable domain (other parts from reference TRBV29-1 and TRBJ1-2): SAVISQKPSRDICQRGTSLTIQCQVDSQVTMMFWYRQQPGQSLTLIATANQGSEATYESGFVIDKFPISRPNLTFSTLTVSNMSPEDSSIYLCSVEPLLGRTDRGRNYGYTFGSGTRLTVV.

This clonotype was counted a few times. V usage is TRBV7-9 and J usage is TRBJ1-1; 7 bases align to TRBD1. Trimming removed 2 bases from V and 1 base from J; junction bases left unmatched: 4. The CDR3 has 15 amino acids. Germline-derived CDR1 and CDR2 are SEHNR and FQNEAQ (reference sequence). CDR3 bases: TGTGCCAGCAGCTTAATCCGGACAGGGAACACTGAAGCTTTCTTT. Protein sequence: CASSLIRTGNTEAFF.

This clonotype has just a few counts. J is TRBJ2-4 and V is TRBV6-5; 8 bases are a match to TRBD2. Per germline, CDR1 MNHEY and CDR2 SVGAGI. V lost 5 bases to trimming and J lost 0 bases; unmatched junction nucleotides: 9. This CDR3 is 17 amino acids long. CDR3 DNA sequence: TGTGCCAGCAGTGATCGGGGGGGGGTAGTAGCCAAAAACATTCAGTACTTC. Residues: CASSDRGGVVAKNIQYF.

The CDR3: CASTQGGTVNTGELFF. The CDR3 DNA sequence: TGTGCCAGCACCCAAGGGGGGACAGTGAACACCGGGGAGCTGTTTTTT. This sequence joins TRBV7-8 and TRBJ2-2; D is possibly TRBD1 (7 bases). With 7 bases removed from V and 1 base from J, the gap between germline ends came to 16 bases. The CDR3 has 16 residues. From germline, CDR1 is SGHVS and CDR2 FQNEAQ.

The chain has TRBV11-2 and TRBJ1-2; 11 nucleotides agree with TRBD1. CDR3 size: 16 residues. With V trimmed by 4 bases and J by 4 bases, 8 bases remained unmatched. Germline CDR1 and CDR2: SGHAT and FQNNGV. The CDR3 region has the DNA TGTGCCAGCAGCTCGTCGGGACAGGGGGTCGTCTATGGCTACACCTTC. Encoded protein: CASSSSGQGVVYGYTF. Supplemented by reference TRBV11-2 and TRBJ1-2, the full variable domain reads EAGVAQSPRYKIIEKRQSVAFWCNPISGHATLYWYQQILGQGPKLLIQFQNNGVVDDSQLPKDRFSAERLKGVDSTLKIQPAKLEDSAVYLCASSSSGQGVVYGYTFGSGTRLTVV.

This sequence joins TRBV11-2 and TRBJ2-3; the D gene is possibly TRBD2 (5 bases). CDR1 and CDR2 from the germline V gene are SGHAT and FQNNGV. The V gene lost 5 bases and the J gene lost 4 bases, with 16 bases spanning the gap. The CDR3 length is 15 residues. The CDR3, as DNA: TGTGCCAGCAGCCCCCAGTGGGGAGTCCCAGATACGCAGTATTTT. This encodes CASSPQWGVPDTQYF. Looking up the rest from reference TRBV11-2 and TRBJ2-3 gives the full variable domain: EAGVAQSPRYKIIEKRQSVAFWCNPISGHATLYWYQQILGQGPKLLIQFQNNGVVDDSQLPKDRFSAERLKGVDSTLKIQPAKLEDSAVYLCASSPQWGVPDTQYFGPGTRLTVL.

This clonotype was seen many times. The chain is built from TRBV28 and TRBJ2-2, with TRBD1 as a possible D gene (6 bases). V was pared by 3 bases and J by 6 bases, with 8 bases between. CDR3 length: 13 residues. Germline V gene sequence: CDR1 MDHEN, CDR2 SYDVKM. Written as DNA, the CDR3 is TGTGCCAGCAGTTTCCGGACAGCCGGGGAGCTGTTTTTT. Translation: CASSFRTAGELFF.